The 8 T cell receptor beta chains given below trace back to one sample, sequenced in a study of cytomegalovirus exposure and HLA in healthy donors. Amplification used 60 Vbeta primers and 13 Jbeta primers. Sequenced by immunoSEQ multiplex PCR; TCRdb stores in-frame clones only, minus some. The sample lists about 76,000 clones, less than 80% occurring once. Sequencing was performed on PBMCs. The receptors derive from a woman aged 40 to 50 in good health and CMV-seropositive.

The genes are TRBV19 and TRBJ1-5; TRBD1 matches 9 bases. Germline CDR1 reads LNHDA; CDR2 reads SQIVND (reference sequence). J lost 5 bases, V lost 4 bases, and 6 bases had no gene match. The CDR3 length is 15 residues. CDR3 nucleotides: TGTGCCAGTAGTACGGGACAGGGATTATATCAGCCCCAGCATTTT. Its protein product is CASSTGQGLYQPQHF.

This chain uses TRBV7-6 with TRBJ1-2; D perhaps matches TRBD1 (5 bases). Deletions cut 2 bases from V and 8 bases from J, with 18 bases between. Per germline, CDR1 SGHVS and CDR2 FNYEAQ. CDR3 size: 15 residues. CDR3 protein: CASSLNSRAGKGYTF. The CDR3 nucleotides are TGTGCCAGCAGCTTAAATTCCCGGGCAGGGAAAGGCTACACCTTC.

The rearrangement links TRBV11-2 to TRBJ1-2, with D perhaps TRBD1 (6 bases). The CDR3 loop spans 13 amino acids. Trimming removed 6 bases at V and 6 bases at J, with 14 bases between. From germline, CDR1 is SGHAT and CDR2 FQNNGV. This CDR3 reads CASRTSGANGYTF. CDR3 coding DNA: TGTGCCAGCAGGACCTCAGGGGCCAATGGCTACACCTTC.

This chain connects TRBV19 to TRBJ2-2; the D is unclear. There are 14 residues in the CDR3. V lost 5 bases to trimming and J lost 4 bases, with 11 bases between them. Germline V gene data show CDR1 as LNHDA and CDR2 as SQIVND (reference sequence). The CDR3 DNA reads TGTGCCAGTAGTTCTCCGGGTTCCACCGGGGAGCTGTTTTTT. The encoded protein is CASSSPGSTGELFF.

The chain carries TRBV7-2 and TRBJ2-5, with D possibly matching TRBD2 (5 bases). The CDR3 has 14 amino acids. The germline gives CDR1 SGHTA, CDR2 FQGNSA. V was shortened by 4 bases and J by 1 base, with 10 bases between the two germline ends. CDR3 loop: CASSWNGGQETQYF. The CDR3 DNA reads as TGTGCCAGCAGCTGGAACGGAGGCCAAGAGACCCAGTACTTC.

The CDR3 nucleotides read TGTGCCAGCAGCTTAGAGCCAGGGGGCACCTACGAGCAGTACTTC. This encodes CASSLEPGGTYEQYF. V usage is TRBV7-8 and J usage is TRBJ2-7; 8 bases agree with TRBD1. V lost 1 base and J lost 2; bases outside the gene matches: 4. Germline V gene sequence: CDR1 SGHVS, CDR2 FQNEAQ. The CDR3 sequence is 15 residues long.

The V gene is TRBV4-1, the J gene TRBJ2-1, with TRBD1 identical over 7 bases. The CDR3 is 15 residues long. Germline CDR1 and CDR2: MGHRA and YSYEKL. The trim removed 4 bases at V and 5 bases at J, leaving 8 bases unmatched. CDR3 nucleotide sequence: TGCGCCAGCAGCCTAAAAGGGGGCCCGAACAATGAGCAGTTCTTC. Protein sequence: CASSLKGGPNNEQFF.

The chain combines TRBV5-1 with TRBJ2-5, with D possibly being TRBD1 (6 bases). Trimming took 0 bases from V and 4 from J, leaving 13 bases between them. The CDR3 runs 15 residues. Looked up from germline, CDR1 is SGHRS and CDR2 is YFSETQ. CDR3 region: CASSLGQATRETQYF. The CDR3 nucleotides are TGCGCCAGCAGCTTGGGACAGGCCACCAGAGAGACCCAGTACTTC.